The 6 T cell receptor beta chains below were found in one sample sequenced in a study of blood T cell repertoires in COVID-19. Assay: immunoSEQ multiplex PCR; the TCRdb copy retains only in-frame clones and omits some. Of some 300,000 clones listed, around 92% are singletons. What was sequenced was peripheral blood. The receptors derive from a woman in her 30s with COVID-19, enrolled during active disease.

This clone was seen a single time. The rearrangement links TRBV9 to TRBJ2-7; a weak D match, TRBD1 (5 bases). V shed 2 bases and J shed 2 bases, with 11 bases lying between them. The CDR3 has 14 amino acids. Germline V lookup: CDR1 SGDLS, CDR2 YYNGEE. CDR3: CASSVGRAPYEQYF. Written as DNA, the CDR3 is TGTGCCAGCAGCGTCGGCAGGGCCCCCTACGAGCAGTACTTC.

This rearrangement joins TRBV11-3 to TRBJ1-6; D possibly corresponds to TRBD1 (6 bases). CDR1 SGHNT and CDR2 YENEEA come from the germline V gene. The CDR3 runs to 14 residues. V gave up 5 bases and J gave up 7 bases, with 12 bases separating them. CDR3 DNA: TGTGCCAGCAGCCCGGGACACTTAAATTCACCCCTCCACTTT. Translating gives CASSPGHLNSPLHF. The full variable domain, completed using reference TRBV11-3 and TRBJ1-6, is EAGVVQSPRYKIIEKKQPVAFWCNPISGHNTLYWYLQNLGQGPELLIRYENEEAVDDSQLPKDRFSAERLKGVDSTLKIQPAELGDSAVYLCASSPGHLNSPLHFGNGTRLTVT.

The V and J genes are TRBV9 and TRBJ1-2, with D possibly TRBD1 on 6 matching bases. There are 16 residues in the CDR3. Germline assignment: CDR1 SGDLS and CDR2 YYNGEE. Trimming pared 4 bases from V and 8 bases from J, leaving 24 bases between. Here the CDR3 reads CASSIFSDGRGGGYTF. CDR3 DNA: TGTGCCAGCAGCATTTTCAGCGATGGTCGAGGGGGAGGCTACACCTTC.

J is TRBJ2-2 and V is TRBV19, with TRBD1 identical over 10 bases. The CDR3 has 15 residues. Germline lookup yields CDR1 LNHDA and CDR2 SQIVND (reference sequence). V dropped 6 bases and J dropped 7; count of bases not matched to a gene: 8. DNA for the CDR3: TGTGCCAGTAGCAGAGACAGGGGGCTGGGCGGGGAGCTGTTTTTT. It specifies CASSRDRGLGGELFF. Together with reference TRBV19 and TRBJ2-2, the CDR3 gives the full variable domain: DGGITQSPKYLFRKEGQNVTLSCEQNLNHDAMYWYRQDPGQGLRLIYYSQIVNDFQKGDIAEGYSVSREKKESFPLTVTSAQKNPTAFYLCASSRDRGLGGELFFGEGSRLTVL.

This chain connects TRBV5-4 to TRBJ1-2, with 8 nucleotides matching TRBD1. After removal of 0 bases from V and 4 bases from J, the junction contained 2 bases not matched to a gene. Germline CDR1 SGHNT, CDR2 YYREEE (reference sequence). The CDR3 totals 14 residues. The CDR3 coding sequence is TGTGCCAGCAGCTTGGGGACAGGGACCTATGGCTACACCTTC. Translation: CASSLGTGTYGYTF. The whole variable domain, remainder taken from reference TRBV5-4 and TRBJ1-2, is ETGVTQSPTHLIKTRGQQVTLRCSSQSGHNTVSWYQQALGQGPQFIFQYYREEENGRGNFPPRFSGLQFPNYSSELNVNALELDDSALYLCASSLGTGTYGYTFGSGTRLTVV.

The rearrangement joins TRBV19 to TRBJ1-1; 7 nucleotides line up with TRBD1. J gave up 11 bases and V 10 bases, and 16 bases lay outside the gene matches. Germline loops: CDR1 LNHDA, CDR2 SQIVND (reference sequence). The CDR3 is 13 residues long. The CDR3 bases are TGTGCCACTTCGCTCCCGACAGGGTCCTTGGCTTTCTTT. Translated: CATSLPTGSLAFF.